These 29 T cell receptor beta chains share one sample of origin, sequenced in a study of blood T cells in healthy people across ages. Next came a second PCR, run for roughly 6 to 11 cycles, which used a sample-barcoded 5' primer along with a J-beta primer mix. TCRdb redid the calling of the 5' RACE reads with MiXCR, one entry per CDR3 protein. Here the sample spans hundreds of thousands of distinct CDR3 sequences, roughly 32% being singletons. Material for sequencing was blood. These receptors were collected from a woman aged 80 or over in good health.

The J gene is TRBJ1-2, the V gene TRBV29-1; D remains unclear. Germline CDR1 is SQVTM and CDR2 is ANQGSEA. The CDR3 runs 12 residues. Trimming took off 6 bases at V and 3 bases at J, with 11 bases between the two ends. The CDR3: CSVPRGDYGYTF. CDR3 coding DNA: TGCAGCGTCCCACGCGGGGACTATGGCTACACCTTC.

The gene calls are TRBV6-5 and TRBJ1-1; TRBD1 agrees at 10 bases. V dropped 6 bases and J dropped 4; count of bases not matched to a gene: 8. The CDR3 is 15 residues long. Germline CDR1 and CDR2: MNHEY and SVGAGI. The CDR3 sequence: CASRKTRTGGTEAFF. DNA for the CDR3: TGTGCCAGCAGGAAGACCCGGACAGGGGGCACTGAAGCTTTCTTT.

This clonotype was observed many times. This rearrangement joins TRBV20-1 to TRBJ1-5; D unclear. Trimming removed 0 bases at V and 0 bases at J, with 12 bases between. The CDR3 totals 16 residues. CDR1 and CDR2 (germline): DFQATT, SNEGSKA (reference sequence). CDR3 sequence reads: CSAREGGQISNQPQHF. The CDR3 bases are TGCAGTGCTAGAGAGGGAGGGCAAATTAGCAATCAGCCCCAGCATTTT.

At least ten counts were recorded for this clonotype. The chain combines TRBV15 with TRBJ2-5, with 7 nucleotides matching TRBD1. CDR1 and CDR2 (germline): LNHNV, YYDKDF (reference sequence). The CDR3 is made up of 15 amino acids. With V trimmed by 2 bases and J by 2 bases, 5 bases remained unmatched. CDR3 coding DNA: TGTGCCACCAGCAGAATGCTACAGGGGCAAGAGACCCAGTACTTC. Its translation is CATSRMLQGQETQYF.

This clonotype was found many times. J is TRBJ2-1 and V is TRBV20-1; 14 bases align to TRBD2. The germline V gene has CDR1 DFQATT and CDR2 SNEGSKA (reference sequence). Trimming cost V 6 bases and J 7 bases; bases outside gene matches: 5. The CDR3 is 14 amino acids. CDR3 coding DNA: TGCAGTGCCAGACTAGCGGGGGGGCTAAATGAGCAGTTCTTC. This translates into CSARLAGGLNEQFF.

There are many counts of this clonotype. This chain uses TRBV29-1 with TRBJ2-5, with 11 positions matching TRBD1. Trimming took 7 bases from V and 5 from J; bases not matched to a gene: 9. Germline V lookup: CDR1 SQVTM, CDR2 ANQGSEA. This CDR3 is 14 amino acids long. The CDR3 sequence is CSGGDRGVVETQYF. Written as DNA, the CDR3 is TGCAGCGGGGGGGACAGGGGGGTAGTGGAGACCCAGTACTTC.

Ten or more counts support this clonotype. This sequence joins TRBV20-1 and TRBJ2-7; tentatively, D is TRBD1 (7 bases). The CDR3 totals 13 residues. V dropped 3 bases and J dropped 9 bases, with 18 bases sitting between them. Germline-derived CDR1 and CDR2 are DFQATT and SNEGSKA (reference sequence). Here the CDR3 DNA reads TGCAGTGCTAGGGGGGGAAACAGGGGAGGGCAGTACTTC. Protein: CSARGGNRGGQYF.

This clonotype came up a few times. A read error may be the cause here, since a much bigger clone is one base away. This chain links TRBV7-8 with TRBJ2-1, with D perhaps matching TRBD1 or TRBD2 (5 bases each). CDR3 size: 15 residues. V was pared by 8 bases and J by 3 bases, with 17 bases between. Germline V CDR1 and CDR2: SGHVS, FQNEAQ. The CDR3 is CASGTPRGLYNEQFF. CDR3 bases: TGTGCCAGCGGCACCCCACGGGGCCTCTACAATGAGCAGTTCTTC. Combining the CDR3 with reference TRBV7-8 and TRBJ2-1 gives the whole variable domain GAGVSQSPRYKVAKRGQDVALRCDPISGHVSLFWYQQALGQGPEFLTYFQNEAQLDKSGLPSDRFFAERPEGSVSTLKIQRTQQEDSAVYLCASGTPRGLYNEQFFGPGTRLTVL.

This clonotype was counted ten times or more. The rearrangement uses TRBV7-2 and TRBJ2-1; D is perhaps TRBD2 (5 bases). The CDR3 runs to 14 residues. The germline V and J ends were trimmed by 4 bases and 4 bases, with 11 bases remaining between them. Germline V gene sequence: CDR1 SGHTA, CDR2 FQGNSA. The CDR3: CASSWLAEYNEQFF. As DNA, the CDR3 is TGTGCCAGCAGCTGGCTAGCCGAGTACAATGAGCAGTTCTTC.

Many counts were recorded for this clonotype. The gene calls are TRBV6-5 and TRBJ1-6; D is unresolved. The germline V gene encodes CDR1 MNHEY and CDR2 SVGAGI. V was clipped by 5 bases and J by 7 bases, with 9 bases between them. The CDR3 consists of 13 residues. The CDR3 nucleotides are TGTGCCAGCAGTATTTACTGGAATTCACCCCTCCACTTT. The encoded protein is CASSIYWNSPLHF.

This clonotype was counted many times. This chain joins TRBV7-2 and TRBJ2-5; D ambiguous. V was shortened by 1 base and J by 5 bases, with 8 bases between the two germline ends. CDR1 is SGHTA, CDR2 FQGNSA, per germline. This CDR3 is built from 13 residues. CDR3 region: CASSLGGFETQYF. The CDR3 bases are TGTGCCAGCAGCTTAGGCGGTTTCGAGACCCAGTACTTC.

The chain has TRBV5-1 and TRBJ1-1, with 8 bases identical to TRBD1. The germline gives CDR1 SGHRS, CDR2 YFSETQ. V shed 0 bases, J shed 12 bases, and the junction held 7 bases outside the gene matches. The CDR3 loop spans 13 amino acids. The CDR3 loop reads CASSLGTGSSTFF. The CDR3 coding sequence is TGCGCCAGCAGCTTGGGGACAGGGAGCTCGACTTTCTTT.

This rearrangement joins TRBV2 to TRBJ1-5; 9 bases match TRBD1. After removal of 6 bases from V and 6 bases from J, the junction contained 9 bases not matched to a gene. Germline values: CDR1 SNHLY, CDR2 FYNNEI. CDR3 length: 15 residues. The CDR3 nucleotides are TGTGCCAGCAGGAAATCAGGACAGGGGATTCAGCCCCAGCATTTT. It translates to CASRKSGQGIQPQHF.

The V gene is TRBV10-3, the J gene TRBJ1-5; D is possibly TRBD1 (5 bases). Trimming removed 10 bases from V and 2 bases from J, with 18 bases in between. Germline V gene lookup returns CDR1 ENHRY and CDR2 SYGVKD. The CDR3 contains 15 residues. CDR3 amino acids: CASAGTGRGNQPQHF. Written as DNA, the CDR3 is TGTGCCAGCGCAGGAACGGGACGAGGCAATCAGCCCCAGCATTTT.

V gene TRBV7-9 combines with J gene TRBJ2-6; 8 nucleotides match TRBD1. After removal of 0 bases from V and 0 bases from J, the junction contained 4 bases not matched to a gene. Per the germline V gene, CDR1 is SEHNR and CDR2 is FQNEAQ (reference sequence). CDR3 size: 18 residues. The CDR3 region has the DNA TGTGCCAGCAGCTTAGCTGGGACAGGTAGCTCTGGGGCCAACGTCCTGACTTTC. Residues: CASSLAGTGSSGANVLTF.

Many counts were recorded for this clonotype. The V gene is TRBV6-5, the J gene TRBJ1-6, with a weak D call TRBD1 (5 bases). This CDR3 is 14 amino acids long. Trimming shortened V by 5 bases and J by 10 bases, and 15 bases separated the two germline ends. In germline, CDR1 is MNHEY, CDR2 SVGAGI. CDR3 DNA sequence: TGTGCCAGCAGTCAGGGAGAGTCGTGGTCACCCCTCCACTTT. Translated, it gives CASSQGESWSPLHF.

This clonotype was picked up many times. The chain uses TRBV18 and TRBJ1-5; 9 bases are a match to TRBD1. CDR1 is KGHSH, CDR2 LQKENI, per germline. The CDR3 is 13 residues long. The ends lost 6 bases at V and 6 bases at J; junction bases unmatched: 3. The chain's CDR3 is CASSTGGGQPQHF. The CDR3 DNA is TGTGCCAGCTCTACAGGGGGCGGTCAGCCCCAGCATTTT.

V usage is TRBV21-1 and J usage is TRBJ1-2. TRBV21-1 is shown as a pseudogene. CDR3 length equals 15 residues. CDR3 in amino acids: CASRSPGDGDYGYTF. CDR3 nucleotides: TGTGCCAGCAGAAGTCCAGGGGATGGGGACTATGGCTACACCTTC.

This clonotype occurred a few times. The chain recombines TRBV29-1 with TRBJ1-2; D is uncertain. CDR3 length equals 12 residues. Germline V gene data show CDR1 as SQVTM and CDR2 as ANQGSEA. V lost 5 bases, J lost 13 bases, and 20 bases lay in between. CDR3 sequence (DNA): TGCAGCGTTACGACGGACCTCCGGCTCTTCACCTTC. Translated, it gives CSVTTDLRLFTF.

This clonotype was picked up many times. This rearrangement joins TRBV2 to TRBJ2-7, with 7 bases matching TRBD1. This CDR3 is 14 amino acids long. Trimming at V came to 6 bases and at J to 2 bases, leaving 7 bases not matched to a gene. Germline V gene data show CDR1 as SNHLY and CDR2 as FYNNEI. The DNA for the CDR3 is TGTGCCAGCAGAAACACCGGGACAGCCTACGAGCAGTACTTC. This translates into CASRNTGTAYEQYF. The variable domain in full, with the rest retrieved from reference TRBV2 and TRBJ2-7, is EPEVTQTPSHQVTQMGQEVILRCVPISNHLYFYWYRQILGQKVEFLVSFYNNEISEKSEIFDDQFSVERPDGSNFTLKIRSTKLEDSAMYFCASRNTGTAYEQYFGPGTRLTVT.

There are many counts of this clonotype. The gene calls are TRBV7-6 and TRBJ2-1, with 8 bases fitting TRBD2. Germline V gives CDR1 SGHVS, CDR2 FNYEAQ. The V segment lost 1 base and the J segment 5 bases; nucleotides outside the gene matches: 7. The CDR3 covers 16 residues. CDR3: CASSLDIAGRHNEQFF. The CDR3 nucleotides are TGTGCCAGCAGCTTAGACATAGCGGGGAGGCACAATGAGCAGTTCTTC.

This clonotype came up many times. The chain joins TRBV5-6 to TRBJ2-1; TRBD2 matches 14 bases. The ends lost 3 bases at V and 6 bases at J; junction bases unmatched: 11. This CDR3 has 18 residues. Germline CDR1 and CDR2: SGHDT and YYEEEE. Written as DNA, the CDR3 is TGTGCCAGCAGCTCCGTGACTAGCGGGGGGGCCCGGGTCAATGAGCAGTTCTTC. Translated, it gives CASSSVTSGGARVNEQFF.

This clonotype was detected many times. The J gene is TRBJ2-7, the V gene TRBV28, with 8 bases identical to TRBD1. The length of the CDR3 is 12 residues. Germline values: CDR1 MDHEN, CDR2 SYDVKM. The junction had 4 bases not matched to a gene; V was cut back by 6 bases and J by 6 bases. In DNA, the CDR3 is TGTGCCAGCAGCGACAGGGGCGTCGAGCAGTACTTC. Amino acid sequence: CASSDRGVEQYF.

The rearrangement joins TRBV4-2 to TRBJ1-6; TRBD1 is a possible D gene (6 bases). V lost 0 bases and J lost 7, with 16 bases in between. Germline CDR1 and CDR2: LGHNA and YNFKEQ. The CDR3 length is 17 residues. For the CDR3, the DNA is TGTGCCAGCAGCCAAGATCTCCGGTACAGGGCGAATTCACCCCTCCACTTT. This sequence encodes CASSQDLRYRANSPLHF.

In the case of this clonotype: A much larger clone sits a single nucleotide away, making a read error possible. J is TRBJ2-5 and V is TRBV7-8; TRBD2 matches at 7 bases. CDR1 and CDR2 (germline): SGHVS, FQNEAQ. Losses at the gene ends were 2 bases for V and 11 bases for J; bases not matched to a gene: 17. The CDR3 runs to 16 residues. CDR3 amino acids: CASSLSGGVLRNEQYF. CDR3 in DNA: TGTGCCAGCAGCTTAAGTGGGGGGGTACTACGCAATGAGCAGTACTTC.

This chain uses TRBV6-1 with TRBJ1-1; D may be TRBD1 (5 bases). Germline V CDR1 and CDR2: MNHNS, SASEGT. V lost 7 bases to trimming and J lost 2 bases, with 14 bases between them. The CDR3 consists of 14 residues. The CDR3 spells CASTSGQGNTEAFF. The CDR3 region has the DNA TGTGCCAGCACCTCGGGGCAGGGAAACACTGAAGCTTTCTTT.

This clonotype came up a few times. The J gene is TRBJ1-6, the V gene TRBV2; possible D gene TRBD1, 6 bases. This CDR3 comprises 15 residues. Trimming cost V 7 bases and J 7 bases, with 17 bases left between them. CDR1 and CDR2 (germline): SNHLY, FYNNEI. CDR3 loop: CASTGQDSGNSPLHF. CDR3 in DNA: TGTGCCAGCACCGGGCAGGACAGCGGAAATTCACCCCTCCACTTT.

This clonotype was observed a handful of times. A read error may be the cause here, since a much bigger clone is one base away. This sequence joins TRBV6-5 and TRBJ1-1; D possibly corresponds to TRBD1 (5 bases). V was shortened by 6 bases and J by 3 bases, with 8 bases between the two germline ends. This CDR3 is built from 12 residues. Germline V lookup: CDR1 MNHEY, CDR2 SVGAGI. This CDR3 is CASSARDTEAFF. CDR3 DNA sequence: TGTGCCAGCAGCGCCAGGGACACTGAAGCTTTCTTT.

Concerning this clonotype itself: A much larger clone is a single base away; this may be a read error. The genes are TRBV3-1 and TRBJ1-2; 7 positions match TRBD1. The trim removed 11 bases at V and 6 bases at J, leaving 21 bases unmatched. The germline gives CDR1 LGHDT, CDR2 YNNKEL (reference sequence). This CDR3 is 16 amino acids long. CDR3 DNA sequence: TGTGCCGGCACCCAGGGGGAACGCTTGACAACCGATGGCTACACCTTC. Translation: CAGTQGERLTTDGYTF.